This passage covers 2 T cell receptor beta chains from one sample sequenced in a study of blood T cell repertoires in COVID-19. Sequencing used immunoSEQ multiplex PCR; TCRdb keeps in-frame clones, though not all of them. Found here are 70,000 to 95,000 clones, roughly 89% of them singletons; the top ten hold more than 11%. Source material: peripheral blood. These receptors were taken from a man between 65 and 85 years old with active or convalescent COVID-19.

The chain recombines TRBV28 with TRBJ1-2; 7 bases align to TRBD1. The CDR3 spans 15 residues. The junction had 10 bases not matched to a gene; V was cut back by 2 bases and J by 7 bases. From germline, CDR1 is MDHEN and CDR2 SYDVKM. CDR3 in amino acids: CASSLAVSGGAGYTF. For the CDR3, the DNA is TGTGCCAGCAGTTTAGCCGTTTCAGGGGGTGCTGGCTACACCTTC.

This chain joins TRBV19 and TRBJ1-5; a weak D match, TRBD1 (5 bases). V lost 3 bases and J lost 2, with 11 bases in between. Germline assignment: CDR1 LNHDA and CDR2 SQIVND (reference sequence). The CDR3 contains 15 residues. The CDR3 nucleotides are TGTGCCAGTAGTATTGGGGGGACGGGCAATCAGCCCCAGCATTTT. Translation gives CASSIGGTGNQPQHF.